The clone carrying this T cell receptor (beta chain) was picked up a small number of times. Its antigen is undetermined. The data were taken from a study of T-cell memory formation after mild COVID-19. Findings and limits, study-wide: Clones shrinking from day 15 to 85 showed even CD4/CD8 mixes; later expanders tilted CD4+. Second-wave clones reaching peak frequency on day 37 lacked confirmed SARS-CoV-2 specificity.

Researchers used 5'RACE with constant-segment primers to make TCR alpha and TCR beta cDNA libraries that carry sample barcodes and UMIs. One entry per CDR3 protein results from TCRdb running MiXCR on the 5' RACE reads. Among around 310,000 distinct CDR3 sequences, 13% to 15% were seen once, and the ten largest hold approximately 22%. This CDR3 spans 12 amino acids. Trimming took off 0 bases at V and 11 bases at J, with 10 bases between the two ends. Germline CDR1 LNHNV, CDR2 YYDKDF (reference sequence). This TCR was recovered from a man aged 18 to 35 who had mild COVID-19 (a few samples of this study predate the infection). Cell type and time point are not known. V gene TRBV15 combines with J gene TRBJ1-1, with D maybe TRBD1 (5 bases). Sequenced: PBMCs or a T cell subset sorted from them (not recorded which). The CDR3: CATSRDLRGAFF. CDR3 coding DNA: TGTGCCACCAGCAGAGATCTGCGGGGGGCTTTCTTT.